This TCR beta chain stems from a study of T-cell reconstitution after alpha-beta-depleted transplantation in children. Ten or more counts support this clonotype. Unmatched junction bases numbered 6, after V lost 2 bases and J lost 6 bases. Germline lookup yields CDR1 SGHAT and CDR2 FQNNGV. CDR3 length: 16 amino acids. TCRbeta library construction was performed incorporating unique molecular identifiers. TCRdb passed the PCR reads through MiXCR, listing each CDR3 protein once. The repertoire includes a few hundred thousand distinct CDR3 sequences, 11% of them detected once, and around 22% sits in the top ten.

This clonotype was sampled from a male patient between 2 and 10 years old who had a stem cell transplant for chronic granulomatous disease, so the T cells may come from the graft donor. This rearrangement joins TRBV11-2 to TRBJ2-3; TRBD2 matches 12 bases. The material was peripheral blood, obtained 180 days after TCRalphabeta/CD19-depleted stem cell transplant. Here the CDR3 reads CASSLMGLAGGDTQYF. CDR3 coding DNA: TGTGCCAGCAGCTTAATGGGGCTAGCGGGAGGGGATACGCAGTATTTT.